Listed below are T cell receptor beta chains from one sample, sequenced in a study of T cells after posttransplantation cyclophosphamide. Assay used: immunoSEQ multiplex PCR; TCRdb lists only in-frame clones, some missing. The repertoire holds 19,000 or so clones, approximately 86% seen once, with roughly 2.2% in the top ten. The sample here was PBMCs, taken 350 to 400 days after allogeneic stem cell transplant with calcineurin inhibitor and methotrexate. The receptors derive from a female patient aged 30-39 years who received an allogeneic stem cell transplant from an unrelated donor, was CMV-positive, and had acute and chronic GVHD. T cells may partly derive from the graft donor. The CDR3 runs from the conserved cysteine through the conserved F or W. Each record gives: D gene, clone size, V gene, J gene, CDR3 DNA, CDR3 protein. The D gene is left open where the match is weak. Only some rows state a clone size, as once, few, many or a class for expanded clones.

.	.	TRBV27	TRBJ2-1	TGTGCCACCTCTTACGGACCGACAGATGAGCAGTTCTTC	CATSYGPTDEQFF
.	.	TRBV9	TRBJ1-5	TGTGCCAGCAGCGTAGCAGGACAGCCCAATCAGCCCCAGCATTTT	CASSVAGQPNQPQHF
.	.	TRBV12-5	TRBJ2-5	TGTGCTAGTGGTTTGGTAGGTGGCGTCTGGGCGGAGACCCAGTACTTC	CASGLVGGVWAETQYF
.	.	TRBV13	TRBJ1-6	TGTGCCAGCAGTGGCGCCGTGAGGTCACCCCTCCACTTT	CASSGAVRSPLHF
.	.	TRBV21-1	TRBJ2-7	TGTGCCAGCAGCAAAAGTGGTGTTGGAGCCCGATCCTACGAGCAGTACTTC	CASSKSGVGARSYEQYF
TRBD1	.	TRBV27	TRBJ1-1	TGTGCCAGCAGTTCTCGGGACAGGGGCGTCGCCACTGAAGCTTTCTTT	CASSSRDRGVATEAFF
.	once	TRBV6-1	TRBJ2-7	TGTGCCAGCAGAAGAGGGGGGGAGGGGCGCGAGCAGTACTTC	CASRRGGEGREQYF
.	.	TRBV5-1	TRBJ1-4	TGCGCCAGCGGACAAGACCCTGCAAAACTGTTTTTT	CASGQDPAKLFF
TRBD1	.	TRBV6-5	TRBJ1-2	TGTGCCAGCAGGGGACAGGGCCTCTTTGATGGCTACACCTTC	CASRGQGLFDGYTF
.	.	TRBV18	TRBJ1-2	TGTGCCAGCTCACCCAATGGGGTCCGGGGGTATGGCTACACCTTC	CASSPNGVRGYGYTF
TRBD2	.	TRBV4-1	TRBJ2-3	TGCGCCAGCAGCCAAGAACAGCGGGGGGGGCCCGATACGCAGTATTTT	CASSQEQRGGPDTQYF
.	.	TRBV6-7	TRBJ1-1	TGTGCCAGCGCATACCGGCGGACTGAAGCTTTCTTT	CASAYRRTEAFF
TRBD2	.	TRBV27	TRBJ2-7	TGTGCCAGCAGTCCAAGCGGGAAGCCCTACGAGCAGTACTTC	CASSPSGKPYEQYF
TRBD1	.	TRBV28	TRBJ1-1	TGTGCCAGCAGTTTATGGCGAACGTCCGACAGGGGGAACACTGAAGCTTTCTTT	CASSLWRTSDRGNTEAFF
TRBD2	.	TRBV5-4	TRBJ2-5	TGTGCCAGCAGCCCGGGTACTAGCGGGAGGATAAGAGAGACCCAGTACTTC	CASSPGTSGRIRETQYF
TRBD1	.	TRBV25-1	TRBJ1-1	TGTGCCAGCAGTGAATATAGTTCGGACAGGGGCACTGAAGCTTTCTTT	CASSEYSSDRGTEAFF
.	.	TRBV20-1	TRBJ1-4	TGCAGTGCCGCGGCTGAAAAACTGTTTTTT	CSAAAEKLFF
.	once	TRBV28	TRBJ2-2	TGTGCCAGCAGTTACGGGGGAACGAACACCGGGGAGCTGTTTTTT	CASSYGGTNTGELFF
.	once	TRBV11-2	TRBJ2-7	TGTGCCAGCAGCTCCCAGGGACATCCCCACTTC	CASSSQGHPHF
TRBD1	.	TRBV27	TRBJ1-4	TGTGCCAGCAGTGGACAGGGGTACGAAAAACTGTTTTTT	CASSGQGYEKLFF
.	.	TRBV7-3	TRBJ1-2	TGTGCCAGCAGCTTAGGTACGGAGGCTAACTATGGCTACACCTTC	CASSLGTEANYGYTF
TRBD2	.	TRBV30	TRBJ2-2	TGTGCCTGGAGTGTCACTAGCGCCGGGGAGCTGTTTTTT	CAWSVTSAGELFF
.	.	TRBV6-1	TRBJ2-7	TGTGCCAGCAGTATAGACTGGCTAGCCGAGCAGTACTTC	CASSIDWLAEQYF
TRBD2	.	TRBV7-9	TRBJ2-1	TGTGCCAGCAGGTATGCCGGGACTAGCGGGTTTAGGTCCTACAATGAGCAGTTCTTC	CASRYAGTSGFRSYNEQFF
.	.	TRBV7-8	TRBJ1-5	TGTGCCAGCAGCCTCCCGGGGGGTCAGAGGGAGTATAGCAATCAGCCCCAGCATTTT	CASSLPGGQREYSNQPQHF
.	medium-sized	TRBV28	TRBJ1-4	TGTGCCAGCACTTTTGGAGGACGAAAACTGTTTTTT	CASTFGGRKLFF
.	.	TRBV19	TRBJ1-1	TGTGCCAGTAAACGGAACCAGGGGTTGAACACTGAAGCTTTCTTT	CASKRNQGLNTEAFF
TRBD2	.	TRBV7-9	TRBJ2-1	TGTGCCAGCAGCCCAGAGGGACTAGGTTGGGGAAATGAGCAGTTCTTC	CASSPEGLGWGNEQFF
TRBD2	once	TRBV19	TRBJ2-1	TGTGCCAGTAGTGTACTAGCGGGGGGGCCTAAAGAGCAGTTCTTC	CASSVLAGGPKEQFF
.	.	TRBV5-1	TRBJ2-5	TGCGCCAGCAGCTTCCAGGGAAGGGAAGAGACCCAGTACTTC	CASSFQGREETQYF
.	.	TRBV11-2	TRBJ2-7	TGTGCCAGCGTAACCGCGGGCCCAAAGTCCACTACGCAGTACTTC	CASVTAGPKSTTQYF
.	.	TRBV28	TRBJ2-7	TGTGCCAGCAGTTCCCCCCCTGCCGGGTCCTACGAGCAGTACTTC	CASSSPPAGSYEQYF
.	once	TRBV5-1	TRBJ2-2	TGCGCCAGCAGGAACCGACTAGACTCTTCGGGGGAGCTGTTTTTT	CASRNRLDSSGELFF
TRBD2	.	TRBV4-2	TRBJ2-7	TGTGCCAGCAGCCAAGAGTCAAGCGGGGGATTCTACGAGCAGTACTTC	CASSQESSGGFYEQYF
TRBD1	.	TRBV18	TRBJ2-3	TGTGCCAGCTCACCGGACAGGCAGTTCACAGATACGCAGTATTTT	CASSPDRQFTDTQYF
.	.	TRBV5-1	TRBJ2-1	TGCGCCAGCAGCTTGGCCGCGAACAATGAGCAGTTCTTC	CASSLAANNEQFF
TRBD2	.	TRBV2	TRBJ2-3	TGTGCCAGCAACCTAGCGGTTAGCACAGATACGCAGTATTTT	CASNLAVSTDTQYF
TRBD1	once	TRBV7-9	TRBJ2-7	TGTGCCAGCAGCCGGGGACAGGGTGGTTACGAGCAGTACTTC	CASSRGQGGYEQYF
.	.	TRBV13	TRBJ2-1	TGTGCCAGCAGCCATCCCCCCGCGGTAGACAATGAGCAGTTCTTC	CASSHPPAVDNEQFF
.	.	TRBV27	TRBJ1-2	TGTGCCAGCAGTGTTCAGGGAGGGGATGGCTACACCTTC	CASSVQGGDGYTF
TRBD1	few	TRBV19	TRBJ1-2	TGTGCCAGTAGTTATGGATCAGGGGGCTTTAACTATGGCTACACCTTC	CASSYGSGGFNYGYTF
.	.	TRBV25-1	TRBJ2-3	TGTGCCAGTTCACGGGGGACAGATACGCAGTATTTT	CASSRGTDTQYF
TRBD2	.	TRBV4-3	TRBJ2-1	TGCGCCAGCAGCCAAGAGTGGGGCGGGGGGTGGCCCCATGAGCAGTTCTTC	CASSQEWGGGWPHEQFF
.	once	TRBV10-3	TRBJ1-1	TGTGCCACCGGACGGGCGGGGGCGAGGAACACTGAAGCTTTCTTT	CATGRAGARNTEAFF
TRBD1	few	TRBV10-3	TRBJ1-3	TGTGCCATCACCGGTGGACAGGGGGGAAACACCATATATTTT	CAITGGQGGNTIYF